The clone carrying this T cell receptor beta chain was counted ten times or more. These data come from a study of response to subunit inactivated influenza vaccine. Using its own MiXCR run on the RT-PCR reads, TCRdb lists one record per CDR3 protein. The repertoire holds about half a million distinct CDR3 sequences, with approximately 11% as singletons. This TCR came from a man aged 45-60 years who received an inactivated influenza vaccine. The material sequenced was PBMCs from blood, taken more than 35 days after vaccination.

This CDR3 reads CASRPGTMSSYNEQFF. The CDR3 DNA follows: TGTGCCAGCAGACCCGGGACCATGAGCTCCTACAATGAGCAGTTCTTC. The genes are TRBV7-2 and TRBJ2-1; perhaps D is TRBD1 or TRBD2 (5 bases each). The CDR3 contains 16 residues. CDR1 SGHTA and CDR2 FQGNSA come from the germline V gene. The V end was cut by 6 bases, the J end by 0 bases, with 15 bases between.